A selection of T cell receptor beta chains follows, all from one sample in a study of blood T cell repertoires in COVID-19. Generated by immunoSEQ multiplex PCR, the TCRdb table keeps only in-frame clones and is missing some. The table lists tens of thousands of clones, roughly 91% of them singletons. Sequencing used PBMCs or T cells enriched from blood (not recorded which). The receptors were sampled from a woman in her thirties or forties who had recovered from COVID-19. Each CDR3 is given with its conserved first and last residue. D genes are given only for firm matches. Size tells how often a clone was seen (once, few, many) or the class of an expanded clone, and some rows leave it out.

clone size	V gene	J gene	D gene	CDR3 protein	CDR3 DNA
NA	TRBV3-1/TRBV3-2	TRBJ2-2	TRBD1	CASSSGTGGNTGELFF	TGTGCCAGCAGCTCCGGGACAGGGGGAAACACCGGGGAGCTGTTTTTT
NA	TRBV25-1	TRBJ1-6	NA	CASSDIRQGRSPLHF	TGTGCCAGCAGTGATATCAGGCAGGGAAGGTCACCCCTCCACTTT
NA	TRBV5-4	TRBJ1-1	NA	CASSLDANSEAFF	TGTGCCAGCAGCTTGGACGCCAACTCTGAAGCTTTCTTT
NA	TRBV6-5	TRBJ2-2	TRBD1	CASGTGAGELFF	TGTGCCAGCGGGACAGGGGCCGGGGAGCTGTTTTTT
NA	TRBV3-1/TRBV3-2	TRBJ2-6	TRBD1	CAKEPGQGESGANVLTF	TGTGCCAAAGAACCGGGACAGGGCGAGTCTGGGGCCAACGTCCTGACTTTC
NA	TRBV6-1	TRBJ1-5	NA	CASSEGRGSNQPQHF	TGTGCCAGCAGTGAGGGCCGTGGGAGCAATCAGCCCCAGCATTTT
few	TRBV5-4	TRBJ1-1	TRBD1	CASSYPGQGTTEAFF	TGTGCCAGCAGCTATCCGGGACAGGGGACCACTGAAGCTTTCTTT
NA	TRBV20-1	TRBJ2-5	NA	CSASQGTQYF	TGCAGTGCTAGTCAGGGGACCCAGTACTTC
few	TRBV7-9	TRBJ2-1	TRBD2	CASSLAAGGMGEQFF	TGTGCCAGCAGCTTAGCGGCGGGGGGGATGGGTGAGCAGTTCTTC
NA	TRBV5-4	TRBJ1-1	NA	CASSLVGRRQNTEAFF	TGTGCCAGCAGCTTGGTGGGCAGGCGCCAGAACACTGAAGCTTTCTTT
NA	TRBV2	TRBJ1-1	NA	CATRGDGNTEAFF	TGTGCCACGCGGGGCGACGGGAACACTGAAGCTTTCTTT
NA	TRBV2	TRBJ2-5	TRBD1	CASSESRDRMMETQYF	TGTGCCAGCAGTGAATCCCGGGACAGGATGATGGAGACCCAGTACTTC
NA	TRBV14	TRBJ1-5	NA	CASSQALDQPQHF	TGTGCCAGCAGCCAAGCGTTAGATCAGCCCCAGCATTTT
NA	TRBV13	TRBJ1-3	TRBD1	CASSLGGVLDRGANTIYF	TGTGCCAGCAGCTTAGGTGGAGTTCTAGACAGGGGAGCAAACACCATATATTTT
NA	TRBV25-1	TRBJ1-1	TRBD1	CASRRTGDTEAFF	TGTGCCAGCAGGAGGACAGGGGATACTGAAGCTTTCTTT
NA	TRBV7-2	TRBJ2-7	TRBD2	CASSSGGGREKGYEQYF	TGTGCCAGCAGCTCGGGGGGAGGAAGGGAAAAAGGGTACGAGCAGTACTTC
NA	TRBV27	TRBJ1-1	NA	CASYNYPLNTEAFF	TGTGCCAGCTATAATTATCCTCTGAACACTGAAGCTTTCTTT
NA	TRBV25-1	TRBJ2-2	NA	CASSELVRNTGELFF	TGTGCCAGCAGTGAATTAGTGCGGAACACCGGGGAGCTGTTTTTT
few	TRBV12-3/TRBV12-4	TRBJ1-4	NA	CASSFSGVEKLFF	TGTGCCAGCAGTTTCTCCGGGGTTGAAAAACTGTTTTTT
once	TRBV11-1	TRBJ2-7	NA	CASSRIRQNEQYF	TGTGCCAGCAGCCGCATTCGACAGAACGAGCAGTACTTC
NA	TRBV12-5	TRBJ1-2	NA	CASESSGDTGGYTF	TGTGCTAGTGAGTCCTCCGGGGATACGGGAGGCTACACCTTC
NA	TRBV12-5	TRBJ1-5	NA	CASGLGASNQPQHF	TGTGCTAGTGGCCTGGGGGCTAGCAATCAGCCCCAGCATTTT